This record covers a single T cell receptor beta chain. What antigen it recognizes has not been identified. No quality values exist for individual bases; no much larger clone is one base distant. The library relied on the immunoSEQ multiplex PCR assay. The multiplex PCR relied on a mix of 60 forward primers for TCR Vbeta segments and 13 reverse primers for TCR Jbeta segments. Amplification of the CDR3 region of rearranged TCR beta genes was performed with a multiplex PCR assay on genomic DNA. The amplified TCR beta libraries were sequenced on the Illumina HiSeq System as 87-base-pair reads. In the source study's methods: In a later analysis, some 80 million unique TCR beta chains were counted across the approximately 640 repertoires, and around 11 million of these chains were shared by at least two donors. Raw reads were error-corrected and collapsed into unique sequences with a nearest-neighbor algorithm that merged closely related sequences to remove PCR and sequencing errors. Alignment of CDR3 sequences to IMGT reference sequences was used to assign V, D and J gene segments. For a sequence to be retained, at least a six-nucleotide match to both a V gene segment and a J gene segment was required. Rearrangements were classified as productive when the CDR3 lacked stop codons and remained in frame with V and J, and all other rearrangements were classified as non-productive. Following IMGT convention, CDR3 was defined as the stretch from the second conserved V-encoded cysteine up to the conserved J-encoded phenylalanine. Sequences without an unambiguous match to a single V gene segment were excluded from the earlier analysis of 450 to 650 of the donors. An earlier analysis of about 600 of the donors called V segments functional above 56.7% productive rearrangements and segregating when the between-donor standard deviation exceeded 5%. A statistical classification framework was built for diagnosing cytomegalovirus status from the catalog of TCR beta chain sequences. A later analysis assigned V and J genes by comparing TCR nucleotide sequences with IMGT/GENE-DB human TR gene sequences. Using the TCRdist pipeline, a later analysis assigned CDR3 sequences along with most-parsimonious VDJ recombination scenarios. In a later analysis, each TCR beta chain was defined by its CDR3 amino acid sequence together with its V-gene family, and reads without a unique V-gene family were excluded. To address suspected cross-contamination and a sequencing artifact, a later analysis removed some 620 highly shared, low-generation-probability nucleotide sequences. For each public chain, a later analysis derived a clonal expansion index from normalized ranks of inferred template counts within each repertoire. In a later analysis, generation probabilities were computed with a VDJ recombination model fitted to out-of-frame rearrangements, and the resulting probabilities were checked against IGoR. In a later analysis, hypergeometric tests were used to score TCR-TCR, TCR-HLA and TCR-CMV co-occurrence, with a repertoire-size bias correction applied to TCR pairs. In a later analysis, false discovery rates were estimated by permuting HLA or CMV assignments 20 times. In a later analysis, co-occurring TCRs were grouped using DBSCAN, and TCRdist sequence similarity was added for clustering within HLA-allele-positive subsets. For co-occurrence clustering, repertoires with fewer than 30,000 or more than 120,000 public chains were excluded, along with a handful of repertoires with anomalous nucleotide sharing. TCRdb took this table from immuneACCESS and kept in-frame rearrangements with V and J called. Such tables lack part of the clones; where checked against another copy, unresolved V genes explain under half of the gap, and the rest is unexplained. V, J and clone size derive from that table, while D and trimming were established from the DNA sequence. Within this sample are some 190,000 clones, with around 76% of them counted one time only. The ten largest clones take up around 2.3% of the sample.

In total, roughly 670 healthy bone marrow donors made up the cohort. At the time of sampling, every cohort member was nominally healthy, though immune exposures that went unrecorded were likely present. The donor tested CMV seropositive and was one of the 289 seropositive cohort members. Each donor provided a peripheral blood sample, and peripheral blood mononuclear cells were used for TCR beta sequencing. Genomic DNA was extracted from the blood cell samples with the Qiagen DNeasy Blood Extraction Kit. These data belong to a study of cytomegalovirus exposure and HLA in healthy donors (dated by TCRdb to about 2017). With regard to the full study: In an earlier analysis of roughly 500 of the donors, less than 350 Gb of sequence data and approximately 120 million unique TCR beta sequences from 180 million or so T cells were reported. An early release that covered more than 550 HLA-typed donors contained 250 to 350 gigabases of sequencing data and some 87 million unique TCR sequences. The genetic ancestry cluster associated with self-reported Caucasian donors included 80% to 90% of the approximately 430 genotyped donors. The aim of the study was to test whether cataloging public T cell receptors could identify signatures of past pathogen exposure. The study profiled the T cell repertoires of under 700 subjects by immunosequencing and related them to cytomegalovirus serostatus. Along with the approximately 700-subject first cohort, a separate validation cohort of over 90 different subjects was used. The study combined high-throughput TCR immunosequencing, statistical association of individual TCRs with disease status, and machine learning to predict cytomegalovirus infection status. A later analysis re-examined previously published TCR beta repertoires from 610 or so donors and added high-resolution HLA genotyping to investigate patterns of TCR occurrence. Rather than drawing on any new phenotypic data, the later analysis identified candidate immune exposures from TCR beta sequences and the way those sequences occurred across donors. An earlier analysis of more than 450 of the donors used high-throughput TCR beta sequencing to judge whether each TCR beta V gene segment behaved as functional or pseudogenic. Alongside the repertoire data, information on donor age, sex, ethnicity and CMV serostatus was compiled. Genome-wide SNP genotypes for about three fifths of the roughly 670 donors were used in a later genetic analysis, which treated that subset as a discovery cohort. Every repertoire in the discovery cohort had been generated on one and the same sequencing platform. HLA typing included class I and class II loci at four-digit resolution. The number of typed donors differed by locus: roughly 620-640 for A, B, C, DRB1 and DQB1; some 540 for DQA1; approximately 600 for DPA1; and approximately 450 for DPB1. Roughly five DR-DQ haplotypes were handled as single units for association and clustering, since linkage in the cohort was strong. Among roughly 400 genotyped donors of the cohort, an average of approximately 250,000 unique TCR beta nucleotide sequences were sequenced per donor, about a sixth of them non-productive. Broader findings and caveats from the paper: Some IMGT-functional V segments, including TRBV6-2 and TRBV6-3, could not be distinguished by the 87-base-pair reads and were therefore excluded. Linkage disequilibrium might explain the correlated functional status among segregating V segments, but an unknown experimental factor could not be excluded. In vitro tests confirmed that a few of the cytomegalovirus-associated TCR beta chains recognize cytomegalovirus antigens. Because counts were too low, more than 15 rarely observed V segments, including chromosome 9 orphons, were excluded from the earlier analysis of a few hundred of the donors. An association between a missense DCLRE1C variant and V-gene and J-gene trimming of TCR beta chains was found in a later genetic analysis and replicated in an independent cohort. The sequencing pipeline was judged likely to have produced a cluster of highly shared sequence variants as a technical artifact. Broadly in line with IMGT annotations, most TCR beta V segments showed up in productive rearrangements about 87% or about 30% of the time in an earlier analysis of under 700 of the donors. Most CMV-associated TCR beta chains appeared to be HLA-restricted in a later analysis, and the HLA associations seemed to be driven largely by CMV exposure. Strong co-occurrence of HLA alleles, especially DR and DQ, made assigning TCR associations to individual alleles difficult. Because HLA typing was missing for some donors at each locus, association tests included only the typed subset. The study listed 150 to 200 TCR beta chains as associated with cytomegalovirus. Across donors, most TCR sequences were observed very rarely, whereas some public TCRs were present in many individuals. Compared with the roughly 600-donor mean, donors in an Asian-associated ancestry cluster had fewer N-insertions in productive TCRs, according to a later genetic analysis. A later analysis found that HLA-associated TCR beta chains were more clonally expanded and had lower generation probabilities than equally common non-associated chains. According to a later analysis, TCR association rates differed among HLA loci, with DRB1 alleles showing the most associated TCRs and HLA-C alleles showing the fewest. A further reported finding was that TCR beta sequences accurately predicted the HLA-A and HLA-B alleles for most subjects in the first cohort. At a false discovery rate of 0.05, a later analysis linked about 17,000 TCR beta sequences to specific HLA alleles. This cohort had only TCR beta chains sequenced, and the lack of alpha or paired-chain data limited which features could be detected. Sequencing depth was assumed to be roughly uniform across donors in the presence/absence analyses, though that assumption may not hold. The authors suggested that the approach could potentially be extended to other disease states and immunological phenotypes. The classifier was reported to diagnose cytomegalovirus status with high specificity and sensitivity in both the original cohort and the validation cohort. A later analysis reported that several top co-occurrence clusters appeared linked to parvovirus B19, influenza, CMV and Epstein-Barr virus. The only immune exposure information available for the cohort was CMV serostatus.

From cysteine to phenylalanine, the CDR3 is 15 amino acids long. Only the CDR3 part of the read is kept: 45 bases, read in frame from the first base. The germline V gene (reference sequence) yields GTSNPN for CDR1 and SVGIG for CDR2. V lost 0 bases and J lost 4 bases; the stretch between them is 12 bases long. This TCR was recovered from a woman in her 30s in good health and CMV-seropositive. Sequences were obtained from PBMCs. The V and J segments used are TRBV30 and TRBJ2-2; a tentative D call is TRBD2 (6 bases match). The DNA sequence reads TGTGCCTGGAGTGTACCGGGGAGGACCACCGGGGAGCTGTTTTTT. This gives the protein CAWSVPGRTTGELFF.